This passage covers 7 T cell receptor beta chains from one sample sequenced in a study of shared clonotypes between healthy human individuals. Measured with immunoSEQ multiplex PCR; TCRdb has only the in-frame clones, and not every one. Seen here are about 1 million clones, roughly 80% observed once, and the top ten hold 1.4%. The specimen sequenced was memory CD4+ T cells sorted from blood. The subset: CD45RA-negative fraction. The receptors here all came from a man aged 18-30 years in good health.

The chain uses TRBV5-6 and TRBJ1-3, with D unresolved. The V and J ends lost 7 bases and 4 bases respectively, with 9 bases between them. The CDR3 totals 12 residues. CDR1 and CDR2 (germline): SGHDT, YYEEEE. The CDR3 is CASQEVGNTIYF. Here the CDR3 DNA reads TGTGCCAGCCAAGAGGTAGGAAACACCATATATTTT.

Remarks on this clone: Different DNA sequences within this sample yield the same CDR3. The chain recombines TRBV6-1 with TRBJ2-7; D perhaps matches TRBD1 (6 bases). Trimming removed 4 bases at V and 3 bases at J, with 10 bases between. Germline-derived CDR1 and CDR2 are MNHNS and SASEGT. The CDR3 runs 13 residues. CDR3 region: CASSGEGGYEQYF. As DNA, the CDR3 is TGTGCCAGCAGTGGTGAAGGGGGCTACGAGCAGTACTTC.

About this clone: In the same sample, other DNA sequences code for this CDR3. CDR3 region: CASSPLGTIQETQYF. The CDR3 DNA sequence: TGTGCCAGCTCACCACTTGGGACAATCCAAGAGACCCAGTACTTC. This chain uses TRBV18 with TRBJ2-5; D is possibly TRBD1 (6 bases). The CDR3 consists of 15 residues. The germline V and J ends were trimmed by 1 base and 1 base, with 10 bases remaining between them. Germline CDR1 is KGHSH and CDR2 is LQKENI.

V is TRBV7-8 and J is TRBJ2-2, with TRBD1 as a possible D gene (6 bases). CDR1 is SGHVS and CDR2 is FQNEAQ in the germline V gene. Trimming took off 4 bases at V and 1 base at J, with 7 bases between the two ends. The CDR3 covers 14 residues. For the CDR3, the DNA is TGTGCCAGCAGCTGGGGACAGAACACCGGGGAGCTGTTTTTT. It translates to CASSWGQNTGELFF.

This chain joins TRBV7-3 and TRBJ1-4, with D maybe TRBD1 (6 bases). The CDR3 has 15 amino acids. V was shortened by 1 base and J by 6 bases, with 12 bases between the two germline ends. Per germline, CDR1 SGHTA and CDR2 FQGTGA. The CDR3 spells CASSLKARGDEKLFF. The CDR3 region has the DNA TGTGCCAGCAGCTTAAAGGCCAGGGGTGATGAAAAACTGTTTTTT.

The rearrangement uses TRBV7-2 and TRBJ2-1, with 7 nucleotides matching TRBD2. The CDR3 is 16 amino acids. The V gene's germline CDR1 is SGHTA and CDR2 FQGNSA. The V gene end was trimmed by 1 base and the J gene end by 2 bases; junction bases not matched to a gene: 5. The CDR3: CASSLVGGSTYNEQFF. CDR3 DNA sequence: TGTGCCAGCAGCTTAGTGGGCGGGAGTACCTACAATGAGCAGTTCTTC.

This clone was observed a handful of times. The chain joins TRBV7-9 to TRBJ1-4; D remains unclear. In germline, CDR1 is SEHNR, CDR2 FQNEAQ (reference sequence). Trimming cost V 1 base and J 0 bases, with 6 bases left between them. The CDR3 totals 15 residues. DNA of the CDR3: TGTGCCAGCAGCTTAGTACCTGCAACTAATGAAAAACTGTTTTTT. The encoded protein is CASSLVPATNEKLFF.